The present TCR beta chain was sequenced within a study of T cell clonotyping in hematopoietic cell transplantation. The length of the CDR3 is 13 residues. CDR1 and CDR2 (germline): SQVTM, ANQGSEA. The V gene lost 5 bases and the J gene lost 3 bases, with 11 bases spanning the gap. The assay was immunoSEQ multiplex PCR, and TCRdb's table has in-frame clones only and misses some. The sample yields several thousand clones, more than 90% seen once. Source: PBMCs, taken 30 days after allogeneic stem cell transplant. This sequence was found in a male patient aged 40-50 years who had an allogeneic stem cell transplant from a related donor, so the T cells may come from the graft donor. Some clones in this sample may be carry-over from other donors' samples. The chain joins TRBV29-1 to TRBJ1-5, with a weak D call TRBD1 (6 bases). The CDR3 DNA is TGCAGCGTTTTGGACAGTCCCAATCAGCCCCAGCATTTT. Translated, it gives CSVLDSPNQPQHF.